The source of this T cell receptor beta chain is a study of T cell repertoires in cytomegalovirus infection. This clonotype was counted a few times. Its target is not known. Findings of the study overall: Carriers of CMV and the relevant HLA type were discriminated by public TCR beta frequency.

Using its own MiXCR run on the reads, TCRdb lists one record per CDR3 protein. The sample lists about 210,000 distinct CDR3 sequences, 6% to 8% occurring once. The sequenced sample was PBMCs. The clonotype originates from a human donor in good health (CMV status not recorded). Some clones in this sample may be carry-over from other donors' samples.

This CDR3 reads CASSQEGPGQGTYEQYF. The CDR3 coding sequence is TGCGCCAGCAGCCAAGAGGGGCCGGGACAGGGGACATACGAGCAGTACTTC. This chain joins TRBV4-3 and TRBJ2-7, with 10 bases that match TRBD1. CDR1 and CDR2 (germline): LGHNA, YSLEER. The trim removed 0 bases at V and 4 bases at J, leaving 9 bases unmatched. The CDR3 length is 17 residues.